These 12 T cell receptor beta chains came from one sample sequenced in a study of regulatory T cells in long-lasting Graves disease (dated by TCRdb to the early 2020s). Libraries were prepared through multiplex PCR. This sample was sequenced with an Illumina HiSeq 4000. iRepertoire HTBI primers and Arm-PCR amplification of CDR3 regions were used to construct TCR beta libraries. The public reads were quality trimmed at Q25 with fastp and then assembled into clones with MiXCR by TCRdb, keeping productive beta chains. Each CDR3 protein gets just one entry, which takes the most common genes and DNA from the rows behind it. The sample table holds around 480,000 distinct CDR3 sequences, of which roughly 15% were seen once. Of the sample, 9% to 15% falls within the top ten clones. The time point label on this specimen signifies: newly diagnosed GD, antithyroid drugs for less than 3 months. RNA was extracted from PBMCs in TRIzol for both TCR sequencing and RNA sequencing.

This sample also belongs to another study, concerning T cells in Graves' hyperthyroidism and ophthalmopathy.

The sequencing used peripheral blood mononuclear cells (PBMCs), collected at new diagnosis, from a patient treated with antithyroid drugs. These receptors were collected from a man between 35 and 55 years old with Graves disease. Donor details come from another sample of the same person, matched by shared clones.

This clonotype has ten or more counts. The chain employs TRBV5-1 and TRBJ2-7; 9 nucleotides agree with TRBD2. The germline V gene encodes CDR1 SGHRS and CDR2 YFSETQ. This CDR3 spans 15 amino acids. V lost 1 base and J lost 0; bases outside the gene matches: 2. The CDR3 nucleotides are TGCGCCAGCAGCTTGTCTAGCGGGACCTCCTACGAGCAGTACTTC. Its protein is CASSLSSGTSYEQYF. The complete variable domain, with remaining parts taken from reference TRBV5-1 and TRBJ2-7, reads KAGVTQTPRYLIKTRGQQVTLSCSPISGHRSVSWYQQTPGQGLQFLFEYFSETQRNKGNFPGRFSGRQFSNSRSEMNVSTLELGDSALYLCASSLSSGTSYEQYFGPGTRLTVT.

The V gene is TRBV29-1, the J gene TRBJ2-3; 10 bases are a match to TRBD1. From germline, CDR1 is SQVTM and CDR2 ANQGSEA. Unmatched junction bases numbered 3, after V lost 7 bases and J lost 2 bases. The CDR3 is 13 residues long. CDR3 sequence reads: CSGGTGATDTQYF. CDR3 sequence (DNA): TGCAGCGGCGGGACAGGGGCCACAGATACGCAGTATTTT.

The chain joins TRBV10-1 to TRBJ2-7; D uncertain. The germline gives CDR1 WNHNN, CDR2 SYGVQD (reference sequence). The V gene lost 11 bases and the J gene lost 0 bases, with 5 bases spanning the gap. CDR3 size: 10 residues. This chain's CDR3 is CAGASYEQYF. The CDR3 DNA reads as TGCGCCGGTGCCTCCTACGAGCAGTACTTC.

The rearrangement links TRBV11-2 to TRBJ2-1, with 13 bases lining up with TRBD2. The trim removed 5 bases at V and 12 bases at J, leaving 7 bases unmatched. Germline V gives CDR1 SGHAT, CDR2 FQNNGV. The CDR3 sequence is 14 residues long. The CDR3: CASSGLAGVLGQFF. CDR3 sequence (DNA): TGTGCCAGCAGCGGACTAGCGGGAGTTCTCGGGCAGTTCTTC.

This clonotype showed up many times. The chain joins TRBV7-9 to TRBJ2-1; 12 bases match TRBD2. The germline V gene has CDR1 SEHNR and CDR2 FQNEAQ (reference sequence). With 5 bases clipped from V and 7 bases from J, the junction kept 6 bases outside the gene matches. The CDR3 contains 15 residues. The chain's CDR3 is CASSNLAGGLNEQFF. CDR3 sequence (DNA): TGTGCCAGCAGCAACCTAGCGGGAGGGCTGAATGAGCAGTTCTTC.

About this clonotype itself: A read error is the likely source, as a far larger clone sits one nucleotide away. The V gene is TRBV3-1, the J gene TRBJ2-4; 12 bases align to TRBD2. Germline-derived CDR1 and CDR2 are LGHDT and YNNKEL (reference sequence). The CDR3 spans 15 residues. CDR3 in amino acids: CASSQDGLAGNERFF. CDR3 DNA sequence: TGTGCCAGCAGCCAAGATGGACTAGCGGGGAATGAGCGGTTCTTC.

This clonotype turned up a few times. The V and J genes are TRBV20-1 and TRBJ1-1; D gene uncertain. The CDR3 totals 18 residues. Germline V lookup: CDR1 DFQATT, CDR2 SNEGSKA (reference sequence). Between the trimmed V and J ends, which lost 0 bases and 1 base, there was a span of 21 bases. CDR3: CSARDWLLRRERNTEAFF. The CDR3 coding sequence is TGCAGTGCTAGAGATTGGTTATTAAGGCGGGAACGGAACACTGAAGCTTTCTTT.

This clonotype came up many times. This chain links TRBV28 with TRBJ2-3, with D unresolved. Germline CDR1 is MDHEN and CDR2 is SYDVKM. Trimming shortened V by 8 bases and J by 6 bases, and 9 bases separated the two germline ends. This CDR3 is 11 amino acids long. For the CDR3, the DNA is TGTGCCAGCCACCACCGGGATACGCAGTATTTT. Translated: CASHHRDTQYF.

Worth noting for this clonotype: A much larger clone lies one base from this, so it may be a read error. The missing conserved phenylalanine or tryptophan at the end of this CDR3 makes a read error likely. CDR3 in amino acids: CASSSPGQGSNEQFV. The DNA of the CDR3 is TGTGCCAGCAGCTCGCCGGGACAGGGTTCGAATGAGCAGTTCGTC. The rearrangement links TRBV28 to TRBJ2-1; 9 bases are a match to TRBD1. This CDR3 is built from 15 residues. V was pared by 6 bases and J by 7 bases, with 10 bases of the junction left unmatched. The germline V gene has CDR1 MDHEN and CDR2 SYDVKM.

Comment on this clonotype: A much larger clone sits a single nucleotide away, making a read error possible. This sequence joins TRBV20-1 and TRBJ2-5; no reliable D call. V gave up 0 bases and J gave up 4 bases, with 12 bases separating them. Germline-derived CDR1 and CDR2 are DFQATT and SNEGSKA (reference sequence). The CDR3 has 14 amino acids. DNA of the CDR3: TGCAGTGCTAGAGATTCAAGGGCTAGAGAGACCCAGTACTTC. It is translated as CSARDSRARETQYF.

This clonotype has just a few counts. The V and J genes are TRBV27 and TRBJ2-5; unclear D gene. Germline V gene lookup returns CDR1 MNHEY and CDR2 SMNVEV (reference sequence). This CDR3 has 14 residues. Trimming removed 6 bases at V and 2 bases at J, with 13 bases between. CDR3 region: CASSRTGRQETQYF. In DNA form, the CDR3 reads TGTGCCAGCAGCAGAACCGGACGGCAAGAGACCCAGTACTTC.

This clonotype has a handful of counts. CDR3 in DNA: TGTGCCAGCAGTTACTCATCCGGGACAGGGGCTTACGAGCAGTACTTC. It yields the protein CASSYSSGTGAYEQYF. The V gene is TRBV6-5, the J gene TRBJ2-7; 10 bases are shared with TRBD1. The germline gives CDR1 MNHEY, CDR2 SVGAGI. The CDR3 length is 16 residues. The ends lost 0 bases at V and 4 bases at J; junction bases unmatched: 6.